This entry concerns a single T cell receptor (beta chain). The antigen it binds to is not known. Per-nucleotide qualities are absent, and no much larger clonotype sits a single base away. Other DNA sequences in the same sample also yield this CDR3. Libraries were built with the immunoSEQ multiplex PCR assay. The original pipeline was this. To diagnose cytomegalovirus status from the catalog of TCR beta chain sequences, a statistical classification framework was built. TCRdb stores this immuneACCESS table with in-frame sequences only. Part of the clones is absent; in the studies checked, under half of the shortfall reflects unresolved V genes, and no reason is known for the rest. The D gene and trimming were derived from the DNA, and the V and J assignments and clone size from that table. This sample is represented by under 150,000 clones; approximately 86% of them were singletons. Together, the top ten hold roughly 9% of the sample.

The sample comes from a study of cytomegalovirus exposure and HLA in healthy donors (dated by TCRdb to about 2017). Regarding the research as a whole: According to a later analysis, the approximately 120 validation repertoires were produced on the same platform as the approximately 690 repertoires of the first cohort. The study was designed to test whether signatures of past pathogen exposure could be identified by cataloging public T cell receptors. In addition to the first cohort of 666 subjects, a separate validation cohort of 120 different subjects was used. The study combined high-throughput TCR immunosequencing, statistical association of individual TCRs with disease status, and machine learning to predict cytomegalovirus infection status. Study-level results and caveats: Most TCR sequences were seen in very few donors, while some public TCRs were found in many individuals. A later analysis found that TCRs clustered in the first cohort also tended to co-occur in the roughly 110 validation repertoires, with 94% of cluster scores above 0. The validation cohort had no HLA typing available for a later analysis, so co-occurrence within that cohort was assessed over all 120 or so repertoires. In both the original and validation cohorts, the classifier was reported to diagnose cytomegalovirus status with high specificity and sensitivity. The authors suggested that the approach could potentially be generalized to other disease states and immunological phenotypes. In vitro tests confirmed that three of the cytomegalovirus-associated TCR beta chains recognize cytomegalovirus antigens. A total of about 180 TCR beta chains were listed by the study as associated with cytomegalovirus.

The donors belonged to the validation cohort of over a hundred subjects, which was separate from the roughly 680-subject first cohort. As encoded in the germline V gene, CDR1 is SGHVS while CDR2 is FNYEAQ. The CDR3 spans 15 residues, from the cysteine through the phenylalanine. Only CDR3 DNA is held: 45 bases, read in frame from base 1. The germline V and J ends show losses of 5 bases and 4 bases respectively, and no gene match explains 10 bases of the junction. The origin of this receptor is a man between 18 and 29 years old in good health and CMV-seropositive. The source material was PBMCs. Recombination linked TRBV7-6 to TRBJ2-7, with 8 central nucleotides matching TRBD1. The nucleotide sequence is given as TGTGCCAGCAGCCTAGGACAGGGCATCTCTTACGAGCAGTACTTC. This yields the protein CASSLGQGISYEQYF.